This T cell receptor beta chain was found in a study of cytomegalovirus exposure and HLA in healthy donors (dated by TCRdb to 2016 to 2017). Describing the broader study: An earlier analysis of fewer than 750 of the donors reported approximately 260 Gb of sequence data and 95 million to 120 million unique TCR beta sequences obtained from around 180 million T cells. About 300 gigabases of sequencing data and approximately 85 million unique TCR sequences were included in an early release covering around 600 HLA-typed donors. Among the roughly 400 genotyped donors, 75% to 90% belonged to the genetic ancestry cluster associated with self-reported Caucasian donors. The study aimed to test whether cataloging public T cell receptors could reveal signatures of past pathogen exposure. The study profiled the T cell repertoires of 500 to 800 subjects by immunosequencing and related them to cytomegalovirus serostatus. Along with the approximately 650-subject first cohort, a separate validation cohort of some 130 different subjects was used. To predict cytomegalovirus infection status, the study brought together high-throughput TCR immunosequencing, statistical association of individual TCRs with disease status, and machine learning. In a later analysis, previously published TCR beta repertoires from roughly 710 donors were re-analyzed and high-resolution HLA genotyping was added so that TCR occurrence patterns could be studied. Rather than drawing on any new phenotypic data, the later analysis identified candidate immune exposures from TCR beta sequences and the way those sequences occurred across donors. An earlier analysis of several hundred of the donors applied high-throughput TCR beta sequencing to assess whether each TCR beta V gene segment acted as functional or pseudogenic. Donor age, sex, ethnicity and CMV serostatus were compiled together with the repertoire data. In a later genetic analysis, genome-wide SNP genotypes for about three fifths of the roughly 670 donors were used, and that subset was treated as a discovery cohort. All discovery cohort repertoires had been generated on a single sequencing platform. Class I and class II HLA loci were covered by the typing at four-digit resolution. The number of typed donors differed by locus: about 629-630 for A, B, C, DRB1 and DQB1; roughly 510 for DQA1; 606 for DPA1; and about 450 for DPB1. Roughly 5 DR-DQ haplotypes were handled as single units for association and clustering, since linkage in the cohort was strong. Among around 400 genotyped donors of the cohort, an average of about 220,000 unique TCR beta nucleotide sequences was sequenced per donor, of which about 19% were non-productive. Beyond this particular receptor, the publication reports: The only immune exposure information available for the cohort was CMV serostatus. Roughly uniform sequencing depth across donors was assumed in presence/absence analyses, although this assumption may not hold. While some public TCRs were present in many individuals, most TCR sequences turned up only very rarely across donors. In vitro tests confirmed that a few of the cytomegalovirus-associated TCR beta chains recognize cytomegalovirus antigens. A total of 150 to 200 TCR beta chains were listed by the study as associated with cytomegalovirus. In both the original and validation cohorts, the classifier was reported to diagnose cytomegalovirus status with high specificity and sensitivity. At a false discovery rate of 0.05, a later analysis linked under 20,000 TCR beta sequences to specific HLA alleles. Only TCR beta chains were sequenced in this cohort, and the absence of alpha or paired-chain data limited detectable features. According to the authors, the approach could potentially be generalized to other disease states and immunological phenotypes. A further reported finding was that TCR beta sequences accurately predicted the HLA-A and HLA-B alleles for most subjects in the first cohort. When HLA alleles, especially DR and DQ, strongly co-occurred, TCR associations were difficult to assign to individual alleles. A later analysis found that HLA-associated TCR beta chains were more clonally expanded and had lower generation probabilities than equally common non-associated chains. According to a later analysis, parvovirus B19, influenza, CMV and Epstein-Barr virus appeared linked to several top co-occurrence clusters. Because counts were too low, more than 15 rarely observed V segments, including chromosome 9 orphons, were left out of the earlier analysis of 500 to 750 of the donors. Broadly in line with IMGT annotations, most TCR beta V segments showed up in productive rearrangements about 87% or about 30% of the time in an earlier analysis of approximately 640 of the donors. In a later genetic analysis, fewer N-insertions in productive TCRs were reported among donors in an Asian-associated ancestry cluster than the roughly 670-donor mean. According to a later analysis, TCR association rates differed among HLA loci, with DRB1 alleles showing the most associated TCRs and HLA-C alleles showing the fewest. The sequencing pipeline was judged likely to have produced a cluster of highly shared sequence variants as a technical artifact. Some IMGT-functional V segments, including TRBV6-2 and TRBV6-3, could not be told apart with the 87-base-pair reads, so those segments were excluded. V-gene and J-gene trimming of TCR beta chains was associated with a missense DCLRE1C variant in a later genetic analysis, and the association was replicated in an independent cohort. According to a later analysis, most CMV-associated TCR beta chains appeared to be HLA-restricted, and the HLA associations seemed to be driven largely by CMV exposure. Because HLA typing was unavailable for some donors at each locus, only the typed subset was used in association tests. Correlated functional status among segregating V segments might reflect linkage disequilibrium, but an unknown experimental factor could not be ruled out.

In the germline V gene (reference sequence), CDR1 corresponds to SGHAT and CDR2 to FQDESV. Counted from cysteine to phenylalanine, this CDR3 has 15 amino acids. Of the read, only the CDR3 DNA is kept; its 45 bases are in frame from base 1. V is reduced by 1 base and J by 0 bases, leaving a spacing of 8 bases between them. The library was obtained by the immunoSEQ multiplex PCR assay. A mixture of 60 forward primers for TCR Vbeta segments and 13 reverse primers for TCR Jbeta segments was used in the multiplex PCR. The CDR3 region of rearranged TCR beta genes was amplified from genomic DNA by a multiplex PCR assay. The amplified TCR beta libraries were sequenced on the Illumina HiSeq System as 87-base-pair reads. The paper's processing steps were these. Across the roughly 640 repertoires, a later analysis counted tens of millions of unique TCR beta chains, around 11 million of which were shared by at least two donors. Raw reads were error-corrected and collapsed into unique sequences with a nearest-neighbor algorithm that merged closely related sequences to remove PCR and sequencing errors. V, D and J gene segments were assigned by aligning CDR3 sequences to IMGT reference sequences. For a sequence to be retained, a match of at least six nucleotides was required to both a V gene segment and a J gene segment. A rearrangement was called productive if the CDR3 had no stop codons and remained in frame with V and J, and every other rearrangement was called non-productive. Following IMGT convention, CDR3 was defined as the stretch from the second conserved V-encoded cysteine to the conserved J-encoded phenylalanine. The earlier analysis of about 590 of the donors excluded sequences that lacked an unambiguous match to a single V gene segment. In an earlier analysis of approximately 550 of the donors, V segments were called functional above 56.7% productive rearrangements and were called segregating when the between-donor standard deviation exceeded 5%. To diagnose cytomegalovirus status from the catalog of TCR beta chain sequences, a statistical classification framework was built. In a later analysis, TCR nucleotide sequences were compared against IMGT/GENE-DB human TR gene sequences so that V and J genes could be assigned. The TCRdist pipeline was used in a later analysis to assign CDR3 sequences and most-parsimonious VDJ recombination scenarios. In a later analysis, each TCR beta chain was defined by its CDR3 amino acid sequence together with its V-gene family, and reads without a unique V-gene family were excluded. A later analysis removed over 500 highly shared, low-generation-probability nucleotide sequences to deal with suspected cross-contamination and a sequencing artifact. For each public chain, a later analysis derived a clonal expansion index from normalized ranks of inferred template counts within each repertoire. A later analysis computed generation probabilities with a VDJ recombination model fitted to out-of-frame rearrangements, and checked the results against IGoR. In a later analysis, TCR-TCR, TCR-HLA and TCR-CMV co-occurrence was scored with hypergeometric tests, and a repertoire-size bias correction was applied to TCR pairs. To estimate false discovery rates, a later analysis permuted the HLA or CMV assignments 20 times. In a later analysis, co-occurring TCRs were grouped using DBSCAN, and TCRdist sequence similarity was added for clustering within HLA-allele-positive subsets. Repertoires with fewer than 30,000 or more than 120,000 public chains were left out of co-occurrence clustering, as were five repertoires with anomalous nucleotide sharing. TCRdb's version of the immuneACCESS table is confined to in-frame rearrangements and falls short of the full clone set. An unresolved V gene accounts for under half of the shortfall where checked; the remainder is of unknown origin. For V, J and clone size, that table is used; D and trimming come from the DNA. This sample holds roughly 190,000 clones; more than 60% were observed only once. Around 3.2% of the sample lies in the top ten.

The cohort consisted of 666 healthy bone marrow donors. All cohort members were sampled while nominally healthy, although unrecorded immune exposures were likely present. The donor tested CMV seronegative, placing the donor among the 350 to 400 seronegative members of the cohort. Each donor provided a peripheral blood sample, and peripheral blood mononuclear cells were used for TCR beta sequencing. The Qiagen DNeasy Blood Extraction Kit was used to extract genomic DNA from the blood cell samples. As for this clone: What this receptor recognizes is not known. Base qualities are not at hand, and no much larger clone is one base apart.

The chain uses TRBV11-1 and TRBJ2-3; the D segment could be TRBD2, given 6 matching bases. The TCR was taken from a female donor in good health and CMV-seronegative. Sequencing input: PBMCs. The base sequence is TGTGCCAGCAGCTTAGAGGGGACTAGCACAGATACGCAGTATTTT. Its protein product is CASSLEGTSTDTQYF.